This T cell receptor (beta chain) is from a study of graft-versus-host responses after intestinal transplantation listed by TCRdb under 2021. In terms of the full investigation: Multivisceral, liver-intestinal, or isolated intestinal transplants were received by the recipients. Donor T cell macrochimerism was defined as a peak of at least 4% donor T cells among recipient peripheral blood mononuclear cells. Rather than being sequenced by the commercial service, samples from a few later patients were sequenced in-house on an Illumina MiSeq and processed with MiXCR. Every recipient was given anti-thymocyte globulin induction, then maintenance tacrolimus and steroids for 2 to 3 years. Of the roughly 24 intestinal transplant recipients enrolled in the cohort, one of whom was a retransplant, 3 patients without pretransplant specimens were excluded. To identify alloreactive clones, pre-transplant mixed lymphocyte reaction products were sequenced and then compared with unstimulated pre-transplant donor and recipient T cells. After intestinal transplantation, graft-versus-host and host-versus-graft alloreactive T cell clones in the graft, circulation and bone marrow were tracked using bulk TCR-beta CDR3 sequencing.

Receptor libraries were prepared by the immunoSEQ multiplex PCR assay. For most patients, genomic DNA was isolated with the Qiagen DNeasy Blood and Tissue Kit and sent frozen to Adaptive Biotechnologies for TCR sequencing. Adaptive Biotechnologies carried out high-throughput TCR-beta CDR3 sequencing of genomic DNA for most patients. On the authors' methods: TCR sequencing data for roughly 17 patients were retrieved from Adaptive's ImmunoSEQ software; a few other patients were processed with MiXCR and VDJtools. CD4 versus CD8 sorting errors were corrected by removing sequences found in both subsets at a frequency ratio below 5:1. CDR3 nucleotide sequences shared between donor and recipient were removed because their origin could not be assigned. To count as alloreactive, a clone needed at least 2-fold expansion over unstimulated cells and a minimum CFSE-low frequency of 0.002% (template counts) or 0.001% (read counts). Mappable clones were those detected in sequenced pre-transplant spleen, lymph node, or MLR CFSE-low populations of the donor or recipient. The cumulative frequency of alloreactive clones was calculated as a percentage of all sequences, weighted by copy number. This immuneACCESS table, as held by TCRdb, lists in-frame sequences with V and J called but not all clones. Of the missing ones, under half trace to an unresolved V gene in checked studies; the others have no known cause. D and trimming come from the DNA, and the V and J calls and clone size come from that table. For this sample there are 80,000 to 95,000 clones; 93% appear just once. The top ten clonotypes cover approximately 2% of the sample.

Taken from cysteine to phenylalanine, the CDR3 has 16 residues. The kept DNA is CDR3 alone, 48 bases in frame from the first base. The germline V gene (reference sequence) sets CDR1 to MNHEY and CDR2 to SMNVEV. V loses 3 bases at its end and J loses 4 bases; junction bases beyond the gene matches: 6. Study-level results and caveats: Early after transplant, peak levels of circulating GvH clones were found to be associated with declines in HvG clones. In the allografts of patients with donor T cell macrochimerism, GvH to HvG T cell clonal ratios were high. GvH clones were found in recipient bone marrow, and some of the GvH clones appeared earlier in ileal mucosa or blood, which is consistent with an intestinal mucosal origin. Conclusions were limited by the relatively low number and heterogeneity of intestinal transplant patients.

This clone appeared a single time. Its antigen is not yet known. No base quality information exists; no much larger clone differs at one position. The sample's time point label is to be understood as: cells obtained before transplantation from donor or recipient. CD3+CD4+ and CD3+CD8+ populations were FACS-sorted from unstimulated pre-transplant donor and recipient cells taken from spleen or lymph nodes. This TCR was recovered from a human donor who received an intestinal transplant. The source material was unstimulated CD8+ T cells sorted from spleen or lymph node cells, sampled before intestinal transplant. The chain is encoded by TRBV27 joined to TRBJ2-1; 10 bases in the junction line up with TRBD2. The DNA reads as follows: TGTGCCAGCAGTTTTACCGCTAGCGGGGGTTACAATGAGCAGTTCTTC. Its translation reads: CASSFTASGGYNEQFF.